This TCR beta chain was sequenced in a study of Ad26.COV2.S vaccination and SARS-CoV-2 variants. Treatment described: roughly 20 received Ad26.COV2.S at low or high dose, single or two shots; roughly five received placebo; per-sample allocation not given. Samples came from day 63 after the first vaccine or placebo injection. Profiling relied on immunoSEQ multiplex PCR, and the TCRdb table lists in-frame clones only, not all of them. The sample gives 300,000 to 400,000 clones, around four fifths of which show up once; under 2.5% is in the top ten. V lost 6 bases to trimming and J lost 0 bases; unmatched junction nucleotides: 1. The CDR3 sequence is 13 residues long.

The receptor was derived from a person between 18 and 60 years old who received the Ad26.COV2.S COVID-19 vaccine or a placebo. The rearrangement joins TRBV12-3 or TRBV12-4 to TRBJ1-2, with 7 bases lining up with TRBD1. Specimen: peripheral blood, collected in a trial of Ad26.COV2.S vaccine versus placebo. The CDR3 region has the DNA TGTGCCAGCAGCGACAGGGCTAACTATGGCTACACCTTC. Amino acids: CASSDRANYGYTF.